Shown below are 13 T cell receptor beta chains from a single sample sequenced in a study of T-cell reconstitution after alpha-beta-depleted transplantation in children. Library preparation (for TCRbeta) was performed with unique molecular identifiers. MiXCR, applied by TCRdb to the PCR reads, yields one record per CDR3 protein. Here the sample spans more than 60,000 distinct CDR3 sequences, 5.5% to 7.5% being singletons. The material was PBMCs from the stem cell graft donor, obtained from the stem cell graft. All receptors derive from a human donor who donated a stem cell graft to a child with acute lymphoblastic leukemia.

Only a few counts were recorded for this clonotype. The V call is TRBV12-3 or TRBV12-4, the J call TRBJ1-1; 8 bases match TRBD1. V trimming: 6 bases; J trimming: 5 bases; junction bases outside the gene matches: 8. This CDR3 has 14 amino acids. CDR3 residues: CASRPDRGGTEAFF. The DNA of the CDR3 is TGTGCCAGCAGGCCAGACAGGGGAGGGACTGAAGCTTTCTTT.

This clonotype was seen ten or more times. The genes are TRBV20-1 and TRBJ2-3; D might be TRBD1 (6 bases). Trimming pared 0 bases from V and 2 bases from J, leaving 15 bases between. The germline V gene has CDR1 DFQATT and CDR2 SNEGSKA (reference sequence). The CDR3 sequence is 16 residues long. Here the CDR3 DNA reads TGCAGTGCTAGAGATCCAAGGGACACCTCCACAGATACGCAGTATTTT. It codes for CSARDPRDTSTDTQYF.

The sample holds many counts of this clonotype. The rearrangement links TRBV6-5 to TRBJ1-4, with D perhaps matching TRBD1 (5 bases). The CDR3 contains 16 residues. CDR1 MNHEY and CDR2 SVGAGI come from the germline V gene. V dropped 5 bases and J dropped 7 bases, with 20 bases sitting between them. For the CDR3, the DNA is TGTGCCAGCAGTCCCCAAGGACCGGGACGGAGTGAAAAACTGTTTTTT. This translates into CASSPQGPGRSEKLFF.

J is TRBJ1-1 and V is TRBV6-2 or TRBV6-3; 10 nucleotides align to TRBD1. CDR3 size: 15 residues. Germline trimming cut 6 bases from V and 8 bases from J; bases unmatched to any gene: 12. Germline V gene data show CDR1 as MNHEY and CDR2 as SVGEGT. The DNA of the CDR3 is TGTGCCAGCAGGAATCCCGGGACAGGGGCTGGGGAAGCTTTCTTT. Translation gives CASRNPGTGAGEAFF.

Many counts were recorded for this clonotype. CDR3 nucleotide sequence: TGCAGTGCCAAAACGGACAGGGTTGGGAATGAGCAGTTCTTC. Translation gives CSAKTDRVGNEQFF. The rearrangement links TRBV20-1 to TRBJ2-1, with TRBD1 identical over 8 bases. CDR1 DFQATT and CDR2 SNEGSKA come from the germline V gene (reference sequence). J was trimmed by 7 bases and V by 6 bases; bases with no gene match: 11. CDR3 length: 14 amino acids.

This clonotype was picked up many times. The V and J genes are TRBV28 and TRBJ1-3, with 10 bases that match TRBD1. Trimming at V came to 4 bases and at J to 3 bases, leaving 3 bases not matched to a gene. The CDR3 length is 15 residues. Germline lookup yields CDR1 MDHEN and CDR2 SYDVKM. In nucleotides, the CDR3 is TGTGCCAGCAGTTCCGGGACAGGGGATGGAAACACCATATATTTT. It is translated as CASSSGTGDGNTIYF.

This clonotype was seen repeatedly, ten times or more. V and J are TRBV7-2 and TRBJ1-1; the D is unclear. The CDR3 loop spans 13 amino acids. CDR1 SGHTA and CDR2 FQGNSA come from the germline V gene. V shed 2 bases and J shed 0 bases, with 4 bases lying between them. Here the CDR3 reads CASSLWLNTEAFF. Written as DNA, the CDR3 is TGTGCCAGCAGCTTATGGTTGAACACTGAAGCTTTCTTT.

The sample holds many counts of this clonotype. The V gene is TRBV10-3, the J gene TRBJ1-1, with a tentative D call TRBD1 (6 bases). Germline V gene data show CDR1 as ENHRY and CDR2 as SYGVKD. Trimming took 11 bases from V and 4 from J, leaving 11 bases between them. This CDR3 contains 11 residues. CDR3 in DNA: TGTGCCTCCAGGGGACTCACTGAAGCTTTCTTT. This codes for CASRGLTEAFF.

This clonotype was counted at least ten times. The gene calls are TRBV10-3 and TRBJ2-5; 12 bases fit TRBD2. The CDR3 spans 17 residues. V trimming: 3 bases; J trimming: 5 bases; junction bases outside the gene matches: 10. Germline assignment: CDR1 ENHRY and CDR2 SYGVKD. CDR3 nucleotides: TGTGCCATCAGTGATAGGGCTAGCGGGGGGGCCGAGGAGACCCAGTACTTC. Residues: CAISDRASGGAEETQYF.

This clonotype was seen repeatedly, ten times or more. The V and J genes are TRBV5-1 and TRBJ2-7, with D unresolved. V was trimmed by 0 bases and J by 2 bases, leaving 12 bases between them. Germline-derived CDR1 and CDR2 are SGHRS and YFSETQ. This CDR3 spans 15 amino acids. CDR3 in amino acids: CASSLGHPATYEQYF. CDR3 nucleotide sequence: TGCGCCAGCAGCTTGGGACATCCTGCGACCTACGAGCAGTACTTC. The full variable domain, in which reference TRBV5-1 and TRBJ2-7 provide the parts outside the CDR3, is KAGVTQTPRYLIKTRGQQVTLSCSPISGHRSVSWYQQTPGQGLQFLFEYFSETQRNKGNFPGRFSGRQFSNSRSEMNVSTLELGDSALYLCASSLGHPATYEQYFGPGTRLTVT.

This clonotype was seen only a few times. The chain carries TRBV6-2 or TRBV6-3 and TRBJ1-1; D might be TRBD1 (6 bases). Trimming shortened V by 0 bases and J by 1 base, and 18 bases separated the two germline ends. CDR1 is MNHEY, CDR2 SVGEGT, per germline. The CDR3 has 18 residues. CDR3 DNA sequence: TGTGCCAGCAGTTACTCGATCCCCGGGGGCGCGGCGAACACTGAAGCTTTCTTT. This codes for CASSYSIPGGAANTEAFF.

This clonotype was found many times. The rearrangement joins TRBV11-3 to TRBJ2-2, with D perhaps being TRBD1 or TRBD2 (5 bases each). The V gene lost 5 bases and the J gene lost 1 base, with 11 bases spanning the gap. Germline V gene data show CDR1 as SGHNT and CDR2 as YENEEA. The CDR3 has 15 amino acids. The CDR3 sequence is CASSRDGMNTGELFF. The CDR3, as DNA: TGTGCCAGCAGCCGGGACGGGATGAACACCGGGGAGCTGTTTTTT.

The CDR3 nucleotides read TGTGCCAGCAGCACGCCTAGCGGGGGGGGGCCCGGGGAGCTGTTTTTT. Amino acid sequence: CASSTPSGGGPGELFF. The chain carries TRBV27 and TRBJ2-2, with TRBD2 identical over 12 bases. J was trimmed by 6 bases and V by 6 bases; bases with no gene match: 8. The germline CDR1 and CDR2 sequences are MNHEY and SMNVEV (reference sequence). This CDR3 has 16 residues.